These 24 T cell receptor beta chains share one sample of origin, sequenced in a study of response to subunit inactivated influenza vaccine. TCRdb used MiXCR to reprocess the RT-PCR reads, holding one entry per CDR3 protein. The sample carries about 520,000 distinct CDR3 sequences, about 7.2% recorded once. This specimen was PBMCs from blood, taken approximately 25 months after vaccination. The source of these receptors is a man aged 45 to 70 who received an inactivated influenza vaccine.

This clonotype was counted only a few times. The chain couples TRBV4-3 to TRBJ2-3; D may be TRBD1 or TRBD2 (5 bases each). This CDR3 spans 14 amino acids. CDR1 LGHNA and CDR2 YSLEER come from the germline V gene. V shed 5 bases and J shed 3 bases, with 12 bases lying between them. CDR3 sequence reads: CASSERGVTDTQYF. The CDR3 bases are TGCGCCAGCAGCGAAAGAGGGGTTACAGATACGCAGTATTTT.

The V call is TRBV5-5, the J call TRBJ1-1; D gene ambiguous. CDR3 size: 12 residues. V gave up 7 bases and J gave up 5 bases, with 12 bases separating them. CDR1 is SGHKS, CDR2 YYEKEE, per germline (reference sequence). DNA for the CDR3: TGTGCCAGCGGCCCCGGGTGGACTGAAGCTTTCTTT. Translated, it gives CASGPGWTEAFF.

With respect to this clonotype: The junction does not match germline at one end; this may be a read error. CDR3 nucleotide sequence: TGTGCCACCAGCTTAATTGGGGAGCAGTACTTC. Its translation is CATSLIGEQYF. V and J are TRBV11-2 and TRBJ2-7; unclear D gene. Germline V CDR1 and CDR2: SGHAT, FQNNGV. CDR3 size: 11 residues.

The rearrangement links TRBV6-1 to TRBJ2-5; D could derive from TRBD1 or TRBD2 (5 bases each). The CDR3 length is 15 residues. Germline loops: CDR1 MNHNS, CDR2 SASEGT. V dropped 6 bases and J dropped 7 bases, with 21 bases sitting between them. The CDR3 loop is CASRHTGVEEGTQYF. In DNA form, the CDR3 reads TGTGCCAGCAGACACACAGGAGTCGAAGAGGGGACCCAGTACTTC.

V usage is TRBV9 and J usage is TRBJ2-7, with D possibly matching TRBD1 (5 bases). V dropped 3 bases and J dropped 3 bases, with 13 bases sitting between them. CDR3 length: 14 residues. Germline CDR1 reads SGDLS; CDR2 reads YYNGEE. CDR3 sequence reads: CASSAQGQGYEQYF. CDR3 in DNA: TGTGCCAGCAGCGCACAAGGACAAGGCTACGAGCAGTACTTC.

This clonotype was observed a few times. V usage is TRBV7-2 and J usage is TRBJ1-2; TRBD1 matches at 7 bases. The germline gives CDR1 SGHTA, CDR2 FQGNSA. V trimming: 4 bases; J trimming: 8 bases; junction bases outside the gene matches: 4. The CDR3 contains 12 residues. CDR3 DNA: TGTGCCAGCAGCTCGGGAGGGGGCGGCTACACCTTC. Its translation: CASSSGGGGYTF.

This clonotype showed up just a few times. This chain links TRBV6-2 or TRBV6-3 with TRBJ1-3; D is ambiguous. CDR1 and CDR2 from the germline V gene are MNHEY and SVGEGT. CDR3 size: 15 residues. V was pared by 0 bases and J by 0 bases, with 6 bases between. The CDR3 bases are TGTGCCAGCAGTTACTCGACAAGCTCTGGAAACACCATATATTTT. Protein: CASSYSTSSGNTIYF.

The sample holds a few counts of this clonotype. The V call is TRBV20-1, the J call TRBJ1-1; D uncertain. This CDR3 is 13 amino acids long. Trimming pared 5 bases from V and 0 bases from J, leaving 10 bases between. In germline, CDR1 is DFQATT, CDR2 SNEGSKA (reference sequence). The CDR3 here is CSALASMNTEAFF. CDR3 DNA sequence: TGCAGTGCTCTTGCTTCTATGAACACTGAAGCTTTCTTT.

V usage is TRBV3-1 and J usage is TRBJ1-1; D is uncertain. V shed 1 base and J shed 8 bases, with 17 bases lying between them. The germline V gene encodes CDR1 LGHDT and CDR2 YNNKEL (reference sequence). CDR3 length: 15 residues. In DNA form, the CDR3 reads TGTGCCAGCAGCCAAGGGTTCGGATCTACGGTAGAAGCTTTCTTT. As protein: CASSQGFGSTVEAFF.

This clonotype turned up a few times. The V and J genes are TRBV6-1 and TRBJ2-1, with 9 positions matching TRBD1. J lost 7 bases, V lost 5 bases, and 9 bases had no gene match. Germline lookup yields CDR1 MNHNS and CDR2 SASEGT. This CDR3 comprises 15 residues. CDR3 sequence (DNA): TGTGCCAGCAGTCAACCGGGACAGGGTAAGAATGAGCAGTTCTTC. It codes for CASSQPGQGKNEQFF.

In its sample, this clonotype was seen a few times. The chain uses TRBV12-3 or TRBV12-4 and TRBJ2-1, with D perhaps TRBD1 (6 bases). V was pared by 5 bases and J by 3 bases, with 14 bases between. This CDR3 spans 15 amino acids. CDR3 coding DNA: TGTGCCAGCAGTCGGACAGAGCTCAGCTACAATGAGCAGTTCTTC. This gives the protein CASSRTELSYNEQFF.

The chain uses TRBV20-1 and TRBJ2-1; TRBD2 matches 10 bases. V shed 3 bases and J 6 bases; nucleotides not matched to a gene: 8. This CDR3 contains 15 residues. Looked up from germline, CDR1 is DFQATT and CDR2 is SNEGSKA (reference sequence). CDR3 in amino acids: CSARSGRALGNEQFF. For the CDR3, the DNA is TGCAGTGCTAGGAGCGGGAGGGCCTTGGGCAATGAGCAGTTCTTC.

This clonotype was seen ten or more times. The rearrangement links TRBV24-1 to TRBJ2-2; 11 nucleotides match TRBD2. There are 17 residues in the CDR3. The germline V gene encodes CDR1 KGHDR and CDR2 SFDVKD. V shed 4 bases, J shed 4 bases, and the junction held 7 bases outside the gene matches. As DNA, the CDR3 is TGTGCCACCAGTGACTTAGGACTAGCGGGTCGCACCGGGGAGCTGTTTTTT. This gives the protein CATSDLGLAGRTGELFF.

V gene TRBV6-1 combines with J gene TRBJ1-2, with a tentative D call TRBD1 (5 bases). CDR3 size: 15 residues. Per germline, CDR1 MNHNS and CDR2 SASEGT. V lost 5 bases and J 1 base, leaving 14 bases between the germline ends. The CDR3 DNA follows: TGTGCCAGCAGTACCTCAACAGGACTTAACTATGGCTACACCTTC. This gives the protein CASSTSTGLNYGYTF.

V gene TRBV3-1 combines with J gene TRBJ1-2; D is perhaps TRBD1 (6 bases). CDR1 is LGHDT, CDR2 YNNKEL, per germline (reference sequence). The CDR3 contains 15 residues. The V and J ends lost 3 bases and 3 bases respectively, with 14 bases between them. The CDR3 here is CASSHRQGIDYGYTF. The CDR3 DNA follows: TGTGCCAGCAGCCATCGGCAGGGGATAGACTATGGCTACACCTTC.

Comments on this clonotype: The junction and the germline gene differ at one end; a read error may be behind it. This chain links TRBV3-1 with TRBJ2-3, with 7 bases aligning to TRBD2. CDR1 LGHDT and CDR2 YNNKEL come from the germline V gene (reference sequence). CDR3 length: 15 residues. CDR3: CVSSQMAGGTDTQYF. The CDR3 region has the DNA TGTGTCAGCAGCCAAATGGCGGGGGGCACAGATACGCAGTATTTT.

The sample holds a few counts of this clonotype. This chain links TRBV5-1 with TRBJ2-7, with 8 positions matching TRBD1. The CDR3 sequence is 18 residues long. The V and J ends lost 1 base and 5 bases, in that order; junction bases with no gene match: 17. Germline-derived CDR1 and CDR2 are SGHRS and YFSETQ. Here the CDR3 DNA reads TGCGCCAGCAGCTTGATTGGCAGTCGACAGGGGTTTATCCACGAGCAGTACTTC. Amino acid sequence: CASSLIGSRQGFIHEQYF.

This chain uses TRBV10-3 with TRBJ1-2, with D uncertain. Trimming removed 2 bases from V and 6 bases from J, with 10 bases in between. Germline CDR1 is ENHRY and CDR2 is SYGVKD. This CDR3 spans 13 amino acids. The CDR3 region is CAISEGQADGYTF. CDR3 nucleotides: TGTGCCATCAGTGAGGGTCAGGCGGATGGCTACACCTTC.

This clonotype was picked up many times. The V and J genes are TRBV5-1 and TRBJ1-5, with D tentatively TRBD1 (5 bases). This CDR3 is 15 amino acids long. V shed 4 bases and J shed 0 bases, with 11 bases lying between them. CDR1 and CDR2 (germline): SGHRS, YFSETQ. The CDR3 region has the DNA TGCGCCAGCAGCCAAGACGGACATAGCAATCAGCCCCAGCATTTT. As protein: CASSQDGHSNQPQHF.

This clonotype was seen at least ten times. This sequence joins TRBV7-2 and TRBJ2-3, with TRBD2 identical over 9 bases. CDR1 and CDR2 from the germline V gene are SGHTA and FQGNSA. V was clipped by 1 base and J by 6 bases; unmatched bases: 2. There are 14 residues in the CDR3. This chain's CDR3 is CASSLVAGGDTQYF. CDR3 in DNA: TGTGCCAGCAGCTTAGTGGCGGGAGGGGATACGCAGTATTTT.

The CDR3 spells CSASVGTEAFF. The DNA for the CDR3 is TGCAGTGCTAGTGTGGGCACTGAAGCTTTCTTT. The V call is TRBV20-1, the J call TRBJ1-1, with D hard to call. CDR3 length: 11 amino acids. Germline loops: CDR1 DFQATT, CDR2 SNEGSKA (reference sequence). V was pared by 3 bases and J by 4 bases, with 6 bases between.

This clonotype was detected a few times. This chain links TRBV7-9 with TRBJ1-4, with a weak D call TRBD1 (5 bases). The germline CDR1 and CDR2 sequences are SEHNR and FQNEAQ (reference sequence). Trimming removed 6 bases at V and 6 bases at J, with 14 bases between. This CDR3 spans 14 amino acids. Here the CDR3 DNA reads TGTGCCAGCAGAAATATCAGGGTAGATGAAAAACTGTTTTTT. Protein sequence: CASRNIRVDEKLFF.

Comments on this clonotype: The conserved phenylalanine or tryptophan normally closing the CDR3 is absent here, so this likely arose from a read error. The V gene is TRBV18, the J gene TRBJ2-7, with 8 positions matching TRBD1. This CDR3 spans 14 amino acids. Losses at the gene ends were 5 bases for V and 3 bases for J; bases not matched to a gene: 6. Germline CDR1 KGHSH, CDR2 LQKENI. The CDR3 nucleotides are TGTGCCAGCTCATCGCGGACAGGGAGCTACGAGCAGTACTCC. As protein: CASSSRTGSYEQYS.

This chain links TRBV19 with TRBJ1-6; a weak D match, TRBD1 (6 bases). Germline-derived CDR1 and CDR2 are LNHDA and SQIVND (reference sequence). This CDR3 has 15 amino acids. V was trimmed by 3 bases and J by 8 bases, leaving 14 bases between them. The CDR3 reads CASSIFGGADSPLHF. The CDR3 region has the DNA TGTGCCAGTAGTATCTTTGGGGGCGCCGATTCACCCCTCCACTTT.